This passage covers 14 T cell receptor beta chains from one sample sequenced in a study of T cell responses to AZD1222 COVID-19 vaccine. Libraries were prepared by immunoSEQ multiplex PCR; TCRdb keeps only in-frame clonotypes and omits some of them. This sample carries 85,000 to 130,000 clones, 85% to 90% of them seen once, and the ten largest clones take about a sixth. The sample here was peripheral blood, taken on day 0 of AZD1222 vaccination. Source of these receptors: an adult in good health.

The chain links TRBV2 to TRBJ1-1, with D uncertain. Per germline, CDR1 SNHLY and CDR2 FYNNEI. This CDR3 contains 14 residues. V was trimmed by 8 bases and J by 5 bases, leaving 18 bases between them. The CDR3 DNA sequence: TGTGCCAGCTTCGGTGGGCAGAGAGGAACTGAAGCTTTCTTT. Translation: CASFGGQRGTEAFF.

The chain carries TRBV30 and TRBJ1-4; 8 bases line up with TRBD1. With 1 base clipped from V and 2 bases from J, the junction kept 12 bases outside the gene matches. This CDR3 has 18 amino acids. Germline CDR1 and CDR2: GTSNPN and SVGIG (reference sequence). CDR3 nucleotides: TGTGCCTGGAGTGAAGGACAGGGCACAATGTTGACTAATGAAAAACTGTTTTTT. It codes for CAWSEGQGTMLTNEKLFF.

V and J are TRBV9 and TRBJ1-2; D perhaps matches TRBD1 (6 bases). From germline, CDR1 is SGDLS and CDR2 YYNGEE. Trimming stripped 0 bases from V and 4 bases from J, with 10 bases between. The CDR3 contains 14 residues. CDR3 sequence (DNA): TGTGCCAGCAGCGTAGATGGGGGGGCCTATGGCTACACCTTC. Translation: CASSVDGGAYGYTF.

For the CDR3, the DNA is TGTGCCAGCAGCTTGAGACAGGGGAACACCGGGGAGCTGTTTTTT. This encodes CASSLRQGNTGELFF. The genes are TRBV5-5 and TRBJ2-2, with 7 bases fitting TRBD1. Germline V gene data show CDR1 as SGHKS and CDR2 as YYEKEE (reference sequence). The CDR3 totals 15 residues. The J segment lost 1 base and the V segment lost 1 base, leaving 1 base of the junction unmatched.

The chain joins TRBV5-6 to TRBJ2-7, with 7 nucleotides matching TRBD1. The CDR3 extends over 13 amino acids. J gave up 3 bases and V 4 bases, and 4 bases lay outside the gene matches. Germline CDR1 SGHDT, CDR2 YYEEEE. DNA of the CDR3: TGTGCCAGCAGCCGGGACAGCAACTACGAGCAGTACTTC. Its protein product is CASSRDSNYEQYF. Combining the CDR3 with reference TRBV5-6 and TRBJ2-7 gives the whole variable domain DAGVTQSPTHLIKTRGQQVTLRCSPKSGHDTVSWYQQALGQGPQFIFQYYEEEERQRGNFPDRFSGHQFPNYSSELNVNALLLGDSALYLCASSRDSNYEQYFGPGTRLTVT.

The rearrangement joins TRBV10-3 to TRBJ1-2; 9 bases map to TRBD1. CDR3 length equals 13 residues. Germline CDR1 ENHRY, CDR2 SYGVKD. The V and J ends lost 4 bases and 4 bases, in that order; junction bases with no gene match: 1. CDR3 loop: CAISGDRAYGYTF. The CDR3 DNA follows: TGTGCCATCAGTGGGGACAGGGCCTATGGCTACACCTTC.

Here the CDR3 DNA reads TGTGCCAGCAGGGTCCAGGGCCCCTATCGTGGCAATCAGCCCCAGCATTTT. Encoded protein: CASRVQGPYRGNQPQHF. The chain joins TRBV6-4 to TRBJ1-5, with D perhaps TRBD1 (5 bases). From germline, CDR1 is MRHNA and CDR2 SNTAGT. V lost 6 bases to trimming and J lost 2 bases, with 20 bases between them. This CDR3 region has 17 residues.

A single count supports this clone. This rearrangement joins TRBV7-9 to TRBJ2-2; no firm D call. CDR3 length: 13 amino acids. Germline V lookup: CDR1 SEHNR, CDR2 FQNEAQ (reference sequence). V was pared by 4 bases and J by 8 bases, with 11 bases between. CDR3 amino acids: CASSSVGAGELFF. CDR3 nucleotides: TGTGCCAGCAGCTCTGTAGGTGCGGGGGAGCTGTTTTTT.

The V call is TRBV24-1, the J call TRBJ1-5; D gene ambiguous. CDR3 length equals 13 residues. Deletions cut 1 base from V and 6 bases from J, with 6 bases between. Germline values: CDR1 KGHDR, CDR2 SFDVKD. The CDR3 is CATSDFPGQPQHF. The CDR3 nucleotides read TGTGCCACCAGTGATTTCCCGGGTCAGCCCCAGCATTTT.

The chain carries TRBV9 and TRBJ2-3; no reliable D call. The CDR3 loop spans 18 amino acids. Germline V CDR1 and CDR2: SGDLS, YYNGEE. Trimming left V 5 bases short and J 5 bases short, with 27 bases between. The CDR3 DNA follows: TGTGCCAGCAGTGTTCTCCCCTCTAGGATCGTGGATGTAGATACGCAGTATTTT. This encodes CASSVLPSRIVDVDTQYF.

The chain carries TRBV6-5 and TRBJ1-4; no firm D call. The germline CDR1 and CDR2 sequences are MNHEY and SVGAGI. The CDR3 has 13 amino acids. Trimming removed 8 bases from V and 10 bases from J, with 17 bases in between. As DNA, the CDR3 is TGTGCCAGCCATGTTAGTCGTTCTGGAAAACTGTTTTTT. It translates to CASHVSRSGKLFF.

The V call is TRBV12-3 or TRBV12-4, the J call TRBJ2-2, with D hard to call. Trimming shortened V by 0 bases and J by 5 bases, and 4 bases separated the two germline ends. The CDR3 runs 13 residues. The CDR3 DNA is TGTGCCAGCAGTTTAGCTAGGACCGGGGAGCTGTTTTTT. Translation gives CASSLARTGELFF.

This chain links TRBV5-1 with TRBJ1-2; TRBD1 matches 7 bases. Trimming cost V 4 bases and J 6 bases; bases outside gene matches: 15. Germline CDR1 reads SGHRS; CDR2 reads YFSETQ. CDR3 length: 16 residues. The CDR3 region is CASSPGPRQGRDGYTF. CDR3 in DNA: TGCGCCAGCAGCCCCGGGCCCCGACAGGGTAGGGATGGCTACACCTTC.

V usage is TRBV6-5 and J usage is TRBJ1-2, with D hard to call. In germline, CDR1 is MNHEY, CDR2 SVGAGI. CDR3 length: 14 residues. The germline V and J ends were trimmed by 3 bases and 3 bases, with 11 bases remaining between them. CDR3 sequence: CASSYSVMDYGYTF. CDR3 in DNA: TGTGCCAGCAGTTATTCAGTGATGGACTATGGCTACACCTTC.